The clone carrying this T cell receptor (beta chain) came up once. Its antigen is not identified. This sample is drawn from a study of blood T cells in healthy people across ages. Study overall: Researchers report that template switching captured about one barcoded beta molecule per two T cells.

Per-sample PBMC isolation yielded at least 6.5 million cells. Study results and limitations: Naive T cell percentage by flow cytometry tracked strongly with beta diversity.

The CDR3 covers 13 residues. Germline V CDR1 and CDR2: SGHTA, FQGNSA. With 5 bases removed from V and 2 bases from J, the gap between germline ends came to 8 bases. Primers used in a second PCR of about 6 to 11 cycles were a sample-barcoded 5' primer and a J-beta primer mix. Carrying 12 random nucleotides, a template-switch adaptor labeled each individual cDNA molecule. TCRdb processed the 5' RACE reads anew with MiXCR; each CDR3 protein has one entry. The sample shows some 900,000 distinct CDR3 sequences, under 35% of them seen only once. The sequenced sample was blood. This receptor was identified in a woman older than 75 in good health. The chain carries TRBV7-2 and TRBJ2-3; D unresolved. The CDR3 protein is CASSITATDTQYF. In DNA, the CDR3 is TGTGCCAGCAGCATAACGGCCACAGATACGCAGTATTTT. Filled out from reference TRBV7-2 and TRBJ2-3, the complete variable domain reads GAGVSQSPSNKVTEKGKDVELRCDPISGHTALYWYRQSLGQGLEFLIYFQGNSAPDKSGLPSDRFSAERTGGSVSTLTIQRTQQEDSAVYLCASSITATDTQYFGPGTRLTVL.